This paragraph reports one T cell receptor (beta chain). Its antigen remains unknown. Amplification used 60 Vbeta primers and 13 Jbeta primers. Assay used: immunoSEQ multiplex PCR; TCRdb lists only in-frame clones, some missing. The sample carries fewer than 120,000 clones, more than 65% recorded once. The record originates from a study of cytomegalovirus exposure and HLA in healthy donors. Study-level background: Sequencing of about 179 million T cells in an earlier analysis found 95 million to 120 million unique TCR beta sequences.

Trimming removed 1 base from V and 6 bases from J; junction bases left unmatched: 1. This CDR3 has 14 amino acids. Germline values: CDR1 LGHNA, CDR2 YSLEER. Findings and caveats of the study: The classifier reportedly diagnosed cytomegalovirus status with high specificity and sensitivity.

The chain has TRBV4-3 and TRBJ2-7, with TRBD1 matching 12 bases. This clonotype originated in a man younger than 40 in good health and CMV-seropositive. Sequencing was done on a sample of PBMCs. CDR3 DNA sequence: TGCGCCAGCAGCCAAGGGGGACAGGGGGCCGAGCAGTACTTC. This gives the protein CASSQGGQGAEQYF.